These 6 T cell receptor beta chains came from one sample sequenced in a study of cytomegalovirus exposure and HLA in healthy donors. A multiplex PCR was run with 60 Vbeta primers and 13 Jbeta primers. Data came from immunoSEQ multiplex PCR; TCRdb stores just in-frame clones and leaves some out. The table shows roughly 150,000 clones, with approximately 88% occurring only once. The sequencing sample was made of PBMCs. The receptors stem from a young woman in good health and CMV-seronegative.

The CDR3 DNA reads as TGTGCCAGCCGGGGGTATTCGAACACTGAAGCTTTCTTT. The encoded protein is CASRGYSNTEAFF. V and J are TRBV19 and TRBJ1-1; TRBD1 might be the D (5 bases). Germline V gene data show CDR1 as LNHDA and CDR2 as SQIVND (reference sequence). The CDR3 is 13 residues long. V was cut by 9 bases and J by 1 base, with 12 bases left in between.

This clone was observed a single time. This chain links TRBV9 with TRBJ2-5; 10 bases map to TRBD1. Germline values: CDR1 SGDLS, CDR2 YYNGEE. The CDR3 totals 17 residues. The ends lost 4 bases at V and 3 bases at J; junction bases unmatched: 12. The CDR3 protein is CASSPPYGTGVKETQYF. CDR3 bases: TGTGCCAGCAGCCCCCCCTATGGGACAGGGGTAAAAGAGACCCAGTACTTC.

This clone was found a few times. The genes are TRBV5-6 and TRBJ2-3, with a tentative D call TRBD1 (5 bases). CDR1 and CDR2 (germline): SGHDT, YYEEEE. The CDR3 is 16 amino acids. Deletions cut 1 base from V and 0 bases from J, with 12 bases between. Here the CDR3 DNA reads TGTGCCAGCAGCTTGTACAGGACCACTAGCACAGATACGCAGTATTTT. It encodes CASSLYRTTSTDTQYF.

CDR3 protein: CASSLGRGGFYEQYF. CDR3 nucleotides: TGTGCCAGCAGCTTGGGGCGGGGGGGCTTCTACGAGCAGTACTTC. The V gene is TRBV5-6, the J gene TRBJ2-7; 9 bases match TRBD2. Germline V gene lookup returns CDR1 SGHDT and CDR2 YYEEEE. V was clipped by 0 bases and J by 3 bases; unmatched bases: 4. The CDR3 has 15 residues.

J is TRBJ1-4 and V is TRBV30; 7 bases align to TRBD1. Germline V gives CDR1 GTSNPN, CDR2 SVGIG (reference sequence). Germline trimming cut 4 bases from V and 5 bases from J; bases unmatched to any gene: 10. The CDR3 length is 15 residues. CDR3 DNA: TGTGCCTGGATTCTACGGGGACAGAGGAATGAAAAACTGTTTTTT. Translating it yields CAWILRGQRNEKLFF. The full variable domain, in which reference TRBV30 and TRBJ1-4 provide the parts outside the CDR3, is SQTIHQWPATLVQPVGSPLSLECTVEGTSNPNLYWYRQAAGRGLQLLFYSVGIGQISSEVPQNLSASRPQDRQFILSSKKLLLSDSGFYLCAWILRGQRNEKLFFGSGTQLSVL.

The CDR3 DNA reads TGTGCCAGTAGTACCCTCCGAGCTTTAAGCGCTGAAGCTTTCTTT. Its protein product is CASSTLRALSAEAFF. The chain combines TRBV19 with TRBJ1-1; D is undetermined. The CDR3 loop spans 15 amino acids. The germline V gene has CDR1 LNHDA and CDR2 SQIVND (reference sequence). The V and J ends lost 4 bases and 6 bases respectively, with 18 bases between them. Full variable domain (remainder filled in from reference TRBV19 and TRBJ1-1): DGGITQSPKYLFRKEGQNVTLSCEQNLNHDAMYWYRQDPGQGLRLIYYSQIVNDFQKGDIAEGYSVSREKKESFPLTVTSAQKNPTAFYLCASSTLRALSAEAFFGQGTRLTVV.